These 5 T cell receptor beta chains were all obtained from the same sample, sequenced in a study of blood T cell repertoires in COVID-19. The protocol was immunoSEQ multiplex PCR, while the TCRdb copy is restricted to in-frame clones and leaves out a portion. The sample contains hundreds of thousands of clones, 75% to 90% of which appear only once. The sequencing input was peripheral blood. The origin of the receptors is a woman in her twenties or thirties with active or convalescent COVID-19.

The rearrangement uses TRBV7-9 and TRBJ2-1; 8 bases map to TRBD2. Germline V gives CDR1 SEHNR, CDR2 FQNEAQ (reference sequence). V lost 2 bases to trimming and J lost 6 bases; unmatched junction nucleotides: 6. This CDR3 has 15 residues. The CDR3 nucleotides read TGTGCCAGCAGCTTACGGCTAGCGGGCTTCAATGAGCAGTTCTTC. As protein: CASSLRLAGFNEQFF.

The rearrangement joins TRBV4-1 to TRBJ1-6, with D hard to call. Germline V gives CDR1 MGHRA, CDR2 YSYEKL. V lost 0 bases to trimming and J lost 10 bases, with 7 bases between them. The length of the CDR3 is 13 residues. CDR3 nucleotide sequence: TGCGCCAGCAGCCAAGATCTGAGGTCACCCCTCCACTTT. Its translation: CASSQDLRSPLHF.

The rearrangement links TRBV6-1 to TRBJ1-6; no firm D call. V was pared by 2 bases and J by 15 bases, with 11 bases between. The germline gives CDR1 MNHNS, CDR2 SASEGT. The CDR3 contains 12 residues. CDR3: CASSESGLVLHF. CDR3 DNA: TGTGCCAGCAGTGAATCTGGACTGGTCCTCCACTTT.

CDR3 sequence: CASSVTANYGYTF. As DNA, the CDR3 is TGTGCCAGTAGTGTTACAGCTAACTATGGCTACACCTTC. The V and J genes are TRBV19 and TRBJ1-2; D is unclear. Trimming removed 5 bases from V and 0 bases from J, with 7 bases in between. The CDR3 loop spans 13 amino acids. In germline, CDR1 is LNHDA, CDR2 SQIVND (reference sequence).

Regarding this clone: Sequence at one end of the junction differs from germline and may be a read error. This chain uses TRBV5-1 with TRBJ2-1; TRBD1 agrees at 8 bases. Germline-derived CDR1 and CDR2 are SGHRS and YFSETQ. The CDR3 spans 15 residues. The CDR3 bases are TGCGCCAGCAGGTTGGACAGGGACCCCTACAATGAGCAGTTCTTC. This translates into CASRLDRDPYNEQFF.